The rows below give T cell receptor beta chains drawn from one sample of a study of cytomegalovirus exposure and HLA in healthy donors. TCRdb keeps only in-frame clones here, not all; method: immunoSEQ multiplex PCR. The sample includes some 140,000 clones, 80% of them seen just once. The sequencing input was PBMCs. The source is a man aged 25-45 years in good health and CMV-seropositive. Each CDR3 is given with its conserved first and last residue. The D gene is left open where the match is weak. Clone size is not always given. Where it is, it says once, few, many or a class for expanded clones.

D gene: TRBD1
clone size: once
V gene: TRBV2
J gene: TRBJ1-1
CDR3 length: 17
CDR3 protein: CASRAGQGSSFSHEAFF
CDR3 DNA: TGTGCCAGCAGGGCAGGACAGGGCTCTAGTTTTTCCCATGAAGCTTTCTTT

D gene: TRBD1
clone size: few
V gene: TRBV18
J gene: TRBJ1-4
CDR3 length: 15
CDR3 protein: CASSPTQDRGEKLFF
CDR3 DNA: TGTGCCAGCTCACCAACTCAGGACAGGGGTGAAAAACTGTTTTTT

D gene: TRBD1
clone size: once
V gene: TRBV4-2
J gene: TRBJ1-5
CDR3 length: 14
CDR3 protein: CASSQRQGYQPQHF
CDR3 DNA: TGTGCCAGCAGCCAGAGACAGGGTTATCAGCCCCAGCATTTT

D gene: NA
clone size: NA
V gene: TRBV10-1
J gene: TRBJ1-1
CDR3 length: 11
CDR3 protein: CASIGNTEAFF
CDR3 DNA: TGCGCCAGCATCGGGAACACTGAAGCTTTCTTT

D gene: TRBD1
clone size: NA
V gene: TRBV19
J gene: TRBJ1-1
CDR3 length: 15
CDR3 protein: CASTRGQAMNTEAFF
CDR3 DNA: TGTGCCAGTACCAGGGGACAGGCAATGAACACTGAAGCTTTCTTT

D gene: TRBD1
clone size: NA
V gene: TRBV9
J gene: TRBJ1-5
CDR3 length: 14
CDR3 protein: CASSATGEHQPQHF
CDR3 DNA: TGTGCCAGCAGCGCCACAGGGGAGCATCAGCCCCAGCATTTT

D gene: TRBD2
clone size: NA
V gene: TRBV11-3
J gene: TRBJ2-1
CDR3 length: 18
CDR3 protein: CASSPGTSGRKGYNEQFF
CDR3 DNA: TGTGCCAGCAGCCCGGGGACTAGCGGGAGGAAGGGGTACAATGAGCAGTTCTTC

D gene: NA
clone size: NA
V gene: TRBV6-5
J gene: TRBJ2-1
CDR3 length: 15
CDR3 protein: CASSYSSYPPIEQFF
CDR3 DNA: TGTGCCAGCAGTTACTCGTCCTACCCTCCCATTGAGCAGTTCTTC

D gene: TRBD1
clone size: NA
V gene: TRBV5-6
J gene: TRBJ2-7
CDR3 length: 16
CDR3 protein: CASSLGTGLASHEQYF
CDR3 DNA: TGTGCCAGCAGCCTGGGGACAGGCCTCGCCTCTCACGAGCAGTACTTC

D gene: NA
clone size: NA
V gene: TRBV7-9
J gene: TRBJ1-1
CDR3 length: 14
CDR3 protein: CASSLESREPKAFF
CDR3 DNA: TGTGCCAGCAGCTTAGAAAGTCGGGAACCTAAAGCTTTCTTT

D gene: NA
clone size: NA
V gene: TRBV5-4
J gene: TRBJ2-3
CDR3 length: 16
CDR3 protein: CASSLVRGGGTDTQYF
CDR3 DNA: TGTGCCAGCAGCTTGGTGAGAGGGGGAGGCACAGATACGCAGTATTTT

D gene: TRBD1
clone size: NA
V gene: TRBV5-6
J gene: TRBJ2-7
CDR3 length: 13
CDR3 protein: CASSRDRDYEQYF
CDR3 DNA: TGTGCCAGCAGCCGGGACAGGGACTACGAGCAGTACTTC

D gene: NA
clone size: NA
V gene: TRBV6-6
J gene: TRBJ1-2
CDR3 length: 14
CDR3 protein: CASIYREDGYGYTF
CDR3 DNA: TGTGCCAGCATCTACAGGGAAGACGGCTATGGCTACACCTTC

D gene: TRBD2
clone size: NA
V gene: TRBV7-2
J gene: TRBJ2-7
CDR3 length: 15
CDR3 protein: CASSRLSGRAYEQYF
CDR3 DNA: TGTGCCAGCAGCCGCCTTAGCGGGAGAGCCTACGAGCAGTACTTC

D gene: NA
clone size: NA
V gene: TRBV9
J gene: TRBJ2-1
CDR3 length: 16
CDR3 protein: CASSVNLMSSYNEQFF
CDR3 DNA: TGTGCCAGCAGCGTAAACCTCATGAGCTCCTACAATGAGCAGTTCTTC

D gene: NA
clone size: few
V gene: TRBV5-8
J gene: TRBJ2-7
CDR3 length: 14
CDR3 protein: CASSFFDRPYEQYF
CDR3 DNA: TGTGCCAGCAGCTTCTTCGACAGACCCTACGAGCAGTACTTC

D gene: NA
clone size: NA
V gene: TRBV7-9
J gene: TRBJ2-1
CDR3 length: 13
CDR3 protein: CASSPVAADEQFF
CDR3 DNA: TGTGCCAGCAGCCCCGTAGCGGCCGATGAGCAGTTCTTC

D gene: TRBD1
clone size: NA
V gene: TRBV5-4
J gene: TRBJ2-2
CDR3 length: 15
CDR3 protein: CASSFWTGMAGELFF
CDR3 DNA: TGTGCCAGCAGCTTCTGGACAGGGATGGCCGGGGAGCTGTTTTTT

D gene: NA
clone size: NA
V gene: TRBV7-9
J gene: TRBJ2-3
CDR3 length: 16
CDR3 protein: CASSPHGGASTDTQYF
CDR3 DNA: TGTGCCAGCAGCCCCCATGGAGGGGCTAGCACAGATACGCAGTATTTT

D gene: TRBD1
clone size: NA
V gene: TRBV6-6
J gene: TRBJ1-1
CDR3 length: 14
CDR3 protein: CASRHGTVSTEAFF
CDR3 DNA: TGTGCCAGCAGGCACGGGACAGTAAGCACTGAAGCTTTCTTT

D gene: TRBD2
clone size: NA
V gene: TRBV7-9
J gene: TRBJ2-7
CDR3 length: 15
CDR3 protein: CASSFRLAGSYEQYF
CDR3 DNA: TGTGCCAGCAGCTTCAGACTAGCGGGAAGCTACGAGCAGTACTTC

D gene: NA
clone size: NA
V gene: TRBV19
J gene: TRBJ1-2
CDR3 length: 14
CDR3 protein: CASSIGQVGSGYTF
CDR3 DNA: TGTGCCAGTAGTATTGGGCAGGTCGGTAGTGGCTACACCTTC

D gene: NA
clone size: NA
V gene: TRBV14
J gene: TRBJ1-3
CDR3 length: 13
CDR3 protein: CASSQGVRNTIYF
CDR3 DNA: TGTGCCAGCAGCCAAGGAGTGAGAAACACCATATATTTT

D gene: NA
clone size: NA
V gene: TRBV28
J gene: TRBJ2-1
CDR3 length: 13
CDR3 protein: CASNKLDVGEQFF
CDR3 DNA: TGTGCCAGCAATAAGCTAGATGTAGGTGAGCAGTTCTTC

D gene: TRBD2
clone size: NA
V gene: TRBV9
J gene: TRBJ2-1
CDR3 length: 15
CDR3 protein: CASSGREGPYNEQFF
CDR3 DNA: TGTGCCAGCAGCGGGCGGGAGGGCCCCTACAATGAGCAGTTCTTC

D gene: NA
clone size: NA
V gene: TRBV19
J gene: TRBJ1-5
CDR3 length: 12
CDR3 protein: CASSFGDQPQHF
CDR3 DNA: TGTGCCAGTAGCTTCGGGGATCAGCCCCAGCATTTT

D gene: NA
clone size: NA
V gene: TRBV6-5
J gene: TRBJ1-2
CDR3 length: 12
CDR3 protein: CASTRGQGGYTF
CDR3 DNA: TGTGCCAGCACCAGGGGTCAGGGGGGCTACACCTTC

D gene: TRBD1
clone size: NA
V gene: TRBV27
J gene: TRBJ1-4
CDR3 length: 15
CDR3 protein: CASSTRTGGNEKLFF
CDR3 DNA: TGTGCCAGCAGTACGAGGACAGGGGGAAATGAAAAACTGTTTTTT

D gene: TRBD1
clone size: NA
V gene: TRBV29-1
J gene: TRBJ2-6
CDR3 length: 18
CDR3 protein: CSVEERTGGSSGANVLTF
CDR3 DNA: TGCAGCGTTGAAGAACGGACAGGGGGCTCTTCTGGGGCCAACGTCCTGACTTTC

D gene: TRBD1
clone size: NA
V gene: TRBV28
J gene: TRBJ1-2
CDR3 length: 16
CDR3 protein: CASTRGGTGTNYGYTF
CDR3 DNA: TGTGCCAGCACCCGTGGGGGGACAGGGACCAACTATGGCTACACCTTC

D gene: NA
clone size: once
V gene: TRBV27
J gene: TRBJ1-5
CDR3 length: 15
CDR3 protein: CASSLTTGVNQPQHF
CDR3 DNA: TGTGCCAGCAGTTTGACTACGGGGGTCAATCAGCCCCAGCATTTT

D gene: TRBD1
clone size: NA
V gene: TRBV10-3
J gene: TRBJ1-2
CDR3 length: 13
CDR3 protein: CAISLQGAEGYTF
CDR3 DNA: TGTGCCATCAGCCTACAGGGGGCGGAAGGCTACACCTTC

D gene: NA
clone size: NA
V gene: TRBV28
J gene: TRBJ1-2
CDR3 length: 13
CDR3 protein: CASSPPSNYGYTF
CDR3 DNA: TGTGCCAGCAGTCCCCCATCTAACTATGGCTACACCTTC

D gene: NA
clone size: few
V gene: TRBV5-4
J gene: TRBJ1-1
CDR3 length: 13
CDR3 protein: CASSYTGNTEAFF
CDR3 DNA: TGTGCCAGCAGCTATACAGGGAACACTGAAGCTTTCTTT

D gene: TRBD2
clone size: NA
V gene: TRBV6-6
J gene: TRBJ2-7
CDR3 length: 13
CDR3 protein: CASSYLGGGEQYF
CDR3 DNA: TGTGCCAGCAGTTACCTCGGGGGGGGCGAGCAGTACTTC

D gene: NA
clone size: NA
V gene: TRBV4-1
J gene: TRBJ1-4
CDR3 length: 14
CDR3 protein: CASRPGLPNEKLFF
CDR3 DNA: TGCGCCAGCCGACCGGGGTTACCTAATGAAAAACTGTTTTTT

D gene: NA
clone size: NA
V gene: TRBV19
J gene: TRBJ2-7
CDR3 length: 14
CDR3 protein: CASSSLGGLDEQYF
CDR3 DNA: TGTGCCAGTAGTTCCCTCGGGGGTCTGGACGAGCAGTACTTC

D gene: TRBD1
clone size: NA
V gene: TRBV7-3
J gene: TRBJ1-1
CDR3 length: 15
CDR3 protein: CASSPTGEMRTEAFF
CDR3 DNA: TGTGCCAGCAGTCCGACAGGGGAAATGAGGACTGAAGCTTTCTTT

D gene: NA
clone size: NA
V gene: TRBV14
J gene: TRBJ2-7
CDR3 length: 14
CDR3 protein: CASSPTGTPREQYF
CDR3 DNA: TGTGCCAGCAGCCCCACCGGGACTCCACGCGAGCAGTACTTC

D gene: TRBD2
clone size: NA
V gene: TRBV9
J gene: TRBJ2-7
CDR3 length: 14
CDR3 protein: CASSPSGLADEQYF
CDR3 DNA: TGTGCCAGCAGCCCCAGCGGACTAGCGGACGAGCAGTACTTC

D gene: TRBD2
clone size: NA
V gene: TRBV2
J gene: TRBJ2-7
CDR3 length: 13
CDR3 protein: CASRERESYEQYF
CDR3 DNA: TGTGCCAGCAGGGAGCGGGAGAGCTACGAGCAGTACTTC

D gene: TRBD2
clone size: NA
V gene: TRBV5-1
J gene: TRBJ2-3
CDR3 length: 17
CDR3 protein: CASSLAGTSGFSDTQYF
CDR3 DNA: TGCGCCAGCAGCTTGGCGGGGACTAGCGGGTTCTCAGATACGCAGTATTTT

D gene: TRBD2
clone size: NA
V gene: TRBV7-9
J gene: TRBJ2-7
CDR3 length: 14
CDR3 protein: CASSLPGLGSEQYF
CDR3 DNA: TGTGCCAGCAGCTTACCGGGACTAGGGAGCGAGCAGTACTTC

D gene: TRBD2
clone size: NA
V gene: TRBV4-2
J gene: TRBJ2-3
CDR3 length: 16
CDR3 protein: CASGTSGSPSTDTQYF
CDR3 DNA: TGTGCCAGCGGGACTAGCGGGTCTCCTAGCACAGATACGCAGTATTTT

D gene: NA
clone size: few
V gene: TRBV11-3
J gene: TRBJ2-7
CDR3 length: 13
CDR3 protein: CASSTTASYEQYF
CDR3 DNA: TGTGCCAGCAGCACGACAGCCTCCTACGAGCAGTACTTC